The source of this T cell receptor (beta chain) is a study of T cells in Graves' hyperthyroidism and ophthalmopathy (dated by TCRdb to between 2018 and 2021). Some background on the complete study: Peripheral blood samples were taken at initial diagnosis, before any treatment was given. To identify distinguishing TCR V-J signatures, a discovery cohort of 100 patients was used, comprising 40 to 45 with Graves' ophthalmopathy and 57 with stable Graves' hyperthyroidism. Prospective prediction of ophthalmopathy was tested in an independent validation cohort consisting of roughly 19 hyperthyroidism patients and more than 15 patients who later progressed to ophthalmopathy. The 100 or so discovery patients were randomly split 7:3 into training and test sets. After blood sampling, hyperthyroidism patients were treated with methimazole at a starting dose of 30 mg daily, and ophthalmopathy patients were treated with high-dose intravenous methylprednisolone. TCR Vbeta CDR3 sequencing of 120 to 150 peripheral blood samples (fewer than 45 ophthalmopathy, 75 to 85 hyperthyroidism and approximately 17 progressor patients) is reported in the paper. In addition, the study compared T-cell repertoires in thyroid tissue and in blood from over 5 Graves' hyperthyroidism patients. Study-wide conclusions, independent of this receptor: In validation, the model predicted progression to ophthalmopathy a median of roughly 6.2 months before onset, with approximately 70% sensitivity and just under 75% specificity. Most expanded thyroid clonotypes (frequency above 0.001) were also detected in blood, a finding suggesting that blood repertoires may reflect thyroid immune responses. Sample size was not statistically predetermined, and blinding of investigators to group allocation was not performed. A 13 V-J signature model separated ophthalmopathy from stable hyperthyroidism, with nearly 90% sensitivity and 81.08% specificity in cross-validation and 80%/75% in testing.

In the ophthalmopathy patients, disease was moderately to severely active, with a Clinical Activity Score of 3 or more, a NOSPECS grade of 4 or more, and a duration of less than 3 months. Exclusion was applied to patients with uncontrolled infections, other autoimmune diseases, pregnancy or lactation. Diagnoses were based on clinical symptoms, serum thyroxine and TRAb, thyroid ultrasound and orbital computed tomography. PBMCs were isolated from more than 9 ml of fresh peripheral blood by Ficoll-Paque density gradient centrifugation. Trizol reagent was used to extract total RNA, and RNA quality was then checked on an Agilent 2100 Bioanalyzer. The germline V gene (reference sequence) provides CDR1 MNHEY and CDR2 SMNVEV. Clipping removes 5 bases from V and 2 bases from J, with 1 as the unmatched junction base count. The CDR3 measures 13 amino acids from cysteine to phenylalanine. Only the CDR3 DNA stays, 39 bases, in frame from base 1.

The TCR beta CDR3 regions were amplified from RNA transcripts. The first round of RT-PCR for the TCR CDR3 was performed with the HTBI primer set and the Qiagen OneStep RT-PCR kit. The libraries were constructed in a second round of multiplex PCR and then size-selected and purified. Libraries were sequenced paired-end with 100 bp reads on an Illumina HiSeq2000. Regarding the original processing steps: Raw data were processed with SOAPnuke, discarding reads with adapters, uncalled bases, mean Phred below 15, or no exact constant-primer or identifier match. COPE v1.2.5 was used to merge the high-quality paired reads, and each unique nucleotide sequence was defined as a clonotype. MiTCR v1.1 was used to align the clonotypes against IMGT TRBV, TRBD and TRBJ reference segments. Only V-J combinations with frequency above 0.0001, covering about 99% of repertoires, were analysed. A TCS score was defined as the ratio of F50 (clonal expansion) to E x V (chaos), with BLOSUM62-based TCRdist applied between CDR3 peptides within each V-J. Welch's t-statistics and random forest reduced around 520 V-J features to about 12, which were used in a naive Bayes classifier (R e1071). TCRdb reanalyzed the raw reads on its own, using fastp at Q25 for trimming and MiXCR for clone calling, and kept in-frame beta chains. Rows are unified per CDR3 protein, each entry keeping the most common DNA and genes. The V and J calls come from TCRdb's annotation, not from the publication. The sample profile shows 250,000 or so distinct CDR3 sequences; about 17% of them were found once. The top ten clones comprise around 26% of the sample.

This clonotype was seen ten or more times. No antigen is known for it. No clone much larger than this one lies a single base away; base qualities are absent. The TCR sequence derives from a woman aged 18-35 years with Graves' ophthalmopathy. The rearrangement joined TRBV27 to TRBJ2-7; 9 central bases correspond to TRBD1. Sequencing was done on a sample of blood. The sequence in DNA is TGTGCCAGCAGTGGGACAGGGCCCTACGAGCAGTACTTC. It translates as CASSGTGPYEQYF.